The entry that follows covers one TCR beta chain sequence. This sample was taken from a study of blood T cell repertoires in COVID-19. Looked up from germline, CDR1 is DFQATT and CDR2 is SNEGSKA (reference sequence). Trimming removed 3 bases from V and 6 bases from J, with 17 bases in between. The CDR3 loop spans 15 amino acids. Method: immunoSEQ multiplex PCR; TCRdb's copy keeps in-frame clones and lacks some. The sample shows 200,000 to 300,000 clones, about four fifths of them seen only once. The specimen sequenced was peripheral blood. The genes are TRBV20-1 and TRBJ2-2, with D perhaps matching TRBD1 (6 bases). The TCR originated in an elderly woman with COVID-19, enrolled during active disease. CDR3 protein: CSASEGQFAPGELFF. For the CDR3, the DNA is TGCAGTGCTAGTGAAGGACAGTTTGCTCCCGGGGAGCTGTTTTTT.